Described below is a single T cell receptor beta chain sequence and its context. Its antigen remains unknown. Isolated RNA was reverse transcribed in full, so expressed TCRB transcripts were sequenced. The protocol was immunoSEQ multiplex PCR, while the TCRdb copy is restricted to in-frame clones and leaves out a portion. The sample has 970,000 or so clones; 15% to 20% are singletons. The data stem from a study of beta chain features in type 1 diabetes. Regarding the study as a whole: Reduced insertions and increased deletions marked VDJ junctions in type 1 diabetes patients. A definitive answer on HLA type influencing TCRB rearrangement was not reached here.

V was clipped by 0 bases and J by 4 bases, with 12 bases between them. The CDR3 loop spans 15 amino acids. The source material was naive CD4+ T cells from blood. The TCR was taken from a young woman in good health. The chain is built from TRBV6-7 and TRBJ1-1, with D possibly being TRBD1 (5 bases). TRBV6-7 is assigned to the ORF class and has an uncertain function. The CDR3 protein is CASSYSTWGTTEAFF. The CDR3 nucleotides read TGTGCCAGCAGTTACTCGACCTGGGGGACCACTGAAGCTTTCTTT.